The 5 T cell receptor beta chains listed next were all sequenced from one sample in a study of human T cells and chemical hapten exposure. As for time point: pre-sensitization, week 0. The treatment is: therapeutic diphenylcyclopropenone sensitization with weekly scalp DPC. TCRdb analysed the RACE reads with MiXCR anew, one entry per CDR3 protein. The sample holds more than 250,000 distinct CDR3 sequences; about 8.1% are singletons and the top ten take over 2%. Sequenced here: whole blood, sampled in connection with sensitization to the hapten diphenylcyclopropenone (DPC). These receptors all come from a woman aged 40 to 49 with alopecia areata. Some clones in this sample may be carry-over from other donors' samples.

The chain uses TRBV7-2 and TRBJ2-3; D perhaps matches TRBD2 (6 bases). This CDR3 has 16 amino acids. Trimming stripped 5 bases from V and 1 base from J, with 16 bases between. Per germline, CDR1 SGHTA and CDR2 FQGNSA. The CDR3 region has the DNA TGTGCCAGCAGCAATCGGGACTTCGGACGCACAGATACGCAGTATTTT. Translated: CASSNRDFGRTDTQYF.

This chain uses TRBV7-9 with TRBJ1-1; D uncertain. This CDR3 has 14 residues. With 1 base removed from V and 8 bases from J, the gap between germline ends came to 14 bases. Per germline, CDR1 SEHNR and CDR2 FQNEAQ (reference sequence). Written as DNA, the CDR3 is TGTGCCAGCAGCTTAGTAGCAAGAACGGGCGAAGCTTTCTTT. Translating it yields CASSLVARTGEAFF.

The chain has TRBV6-1 and TRBJ2-7, with 9 bases aligning to TRBD2. Germline loops: CDR1 MNHNS, CDR2 SASEGT. The CDR3 runs to 14 residues. The junction had 6 bases not matched to a gene; V was cut back by 6 bases and J by 3 bases. The CDR3, as DNA: TGTGCCAGCAGCGCGGGGGGGCCTAACTACGAGCAGTACTTC. It encodes CASSAGGPNYEQYF.

This clonotype was observed a handful of times. The chain couples TRBV9 to TRBJ2-2; 8 bases map to TRBD1. CDR1 and CDR2 from the germline V gene are SGDLS and YYNGEE. Germline trimming cut 4 bases from V and 5 bases from J; bases unmatched to any gene: 4. This CDR3 has 14 amino acids. In nucleotides, the CDR3 is TGTGCCAGCAGCACCCGACAGGGGACCGGGGAGCTGTTTTTT. Translation: CASSTRQGTGELFF.

Only a few counts were recorded for this clonotype. The chain combines TRBV6-5 with TRBJ1-2; D not certain. Trimming removed 4 bases from V and 7 bases from J, with 16 bases in between. CDR3 length: 14 amino acids. Looked up from germline, CDR1 is MNHEY and CDR2 is SVGAGI. In DNA form, the CDR3 reads TGTGCCAGCAGTTTTCAGCAGCAGTCCCGTGGCTACACCTTC. It codes for CASSFQQQSRGYTF.